This TCR beta chain was identified during a study of T cells in Graves' hyperthyroidism and ophthalmopathy. RNA transcripts gave rise to amplified TCR beta CDR3 regions. A set of HTBI primers served as the primers for a first-round RT-PCR of the TCR CDR3. TCRdb independently ran MiXCR on the multiplex PCR reads; one entry per CDR3 protein. The sample carries about 400,000 distinct CDR3 sequences, roughly 25% recorded once. Germline V gene data show CDR1 as SGHTA and CDR2 as FQGNSA. V lost 4 bases to trimming and J lost 1 base, with 11 bases between them. The length of the CDR3 is 15 residues. V and J are TRBV7-2 and TRBJ2-1; no clear D gene. The receptor was derived from a man aged 50 to 59 with Graves' hyperthyroidism. Material: blood. In DNA form, the CDR3 reads TGTGCCAGCAGCTACATGGCGGATTCCTACAATGAGCAGTTCTTC. It codes for CASSYMADSYNEQFF.